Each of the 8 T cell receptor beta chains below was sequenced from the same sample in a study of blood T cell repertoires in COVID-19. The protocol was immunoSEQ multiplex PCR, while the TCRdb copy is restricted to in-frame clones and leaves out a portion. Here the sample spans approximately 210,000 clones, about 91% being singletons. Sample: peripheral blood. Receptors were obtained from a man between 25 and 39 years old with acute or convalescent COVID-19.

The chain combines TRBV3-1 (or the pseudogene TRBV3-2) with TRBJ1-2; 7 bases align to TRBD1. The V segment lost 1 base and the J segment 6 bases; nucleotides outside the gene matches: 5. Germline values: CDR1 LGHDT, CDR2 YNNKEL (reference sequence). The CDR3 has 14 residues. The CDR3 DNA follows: TGTGCCAGCAGCCAAGGACAGGGCTCCCATGGCTACACCTTC. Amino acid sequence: CASSQGQGSHGYTF.

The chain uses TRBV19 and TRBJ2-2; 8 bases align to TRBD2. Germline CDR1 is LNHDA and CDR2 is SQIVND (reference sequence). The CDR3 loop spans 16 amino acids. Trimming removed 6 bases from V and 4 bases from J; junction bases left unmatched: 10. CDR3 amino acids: CASRLLAGYGTGELFF. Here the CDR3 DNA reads TGTGCCAGTAGACTATTAGCGGGATACGGCACCGGGGAGCTGTTTTTT.

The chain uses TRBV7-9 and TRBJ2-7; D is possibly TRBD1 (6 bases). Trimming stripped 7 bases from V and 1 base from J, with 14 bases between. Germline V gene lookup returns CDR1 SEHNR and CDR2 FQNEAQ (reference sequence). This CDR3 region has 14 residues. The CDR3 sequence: CASTRGRGSYEQYF. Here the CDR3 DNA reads TGTGCCAGCACGAGGGGGAGAGGGTCCTACGAGCAGTACTTC.

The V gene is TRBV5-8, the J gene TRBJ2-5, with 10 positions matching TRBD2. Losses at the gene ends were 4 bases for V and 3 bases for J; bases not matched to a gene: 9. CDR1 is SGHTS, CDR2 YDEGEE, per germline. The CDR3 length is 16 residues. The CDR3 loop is CASSNQGTSEKETQYF. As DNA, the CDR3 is TGTGCCAGCAGCAACCAAGGGACTAGCGAGAAAGAGACCCAGTACTTC. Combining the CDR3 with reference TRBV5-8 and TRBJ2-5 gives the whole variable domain EAGVTQSPTHLIKTRGQQATLRCSPISGHTSVYWYQQALGLGLQFLLWYDEGEERNRGNFPPRFSGRQFPNYSSELNVNALELEDSALYLCASSNQGTSEKETQYFGPGTRLLVL.

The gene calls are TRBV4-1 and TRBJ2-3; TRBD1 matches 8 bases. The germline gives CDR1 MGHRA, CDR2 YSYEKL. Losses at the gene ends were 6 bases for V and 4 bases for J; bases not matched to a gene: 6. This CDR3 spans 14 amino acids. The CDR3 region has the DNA TGCGCCAGCAGTCTCGACAGGGGTGCAGATACGCAGTATTTT. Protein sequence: CASSLDRGADTQYF.

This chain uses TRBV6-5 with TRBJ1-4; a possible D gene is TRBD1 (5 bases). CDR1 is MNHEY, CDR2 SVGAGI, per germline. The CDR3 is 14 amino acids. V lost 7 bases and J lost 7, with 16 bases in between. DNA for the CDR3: TGTGCCAGCAAAGATCGGCAGGGCGGTGAAAAACTGTTTTTT. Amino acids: CASKDRQGGEKLFF.

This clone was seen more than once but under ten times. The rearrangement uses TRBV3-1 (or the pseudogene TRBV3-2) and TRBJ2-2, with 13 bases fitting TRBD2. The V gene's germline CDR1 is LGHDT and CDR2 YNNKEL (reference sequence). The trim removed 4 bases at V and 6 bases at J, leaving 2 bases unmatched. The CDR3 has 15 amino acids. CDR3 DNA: TGTGCCAGCAGCCGACTAGCGGGAGGTCCCGGGGAGCTGTTTTTT. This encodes CASSRLAGGPGELFF.

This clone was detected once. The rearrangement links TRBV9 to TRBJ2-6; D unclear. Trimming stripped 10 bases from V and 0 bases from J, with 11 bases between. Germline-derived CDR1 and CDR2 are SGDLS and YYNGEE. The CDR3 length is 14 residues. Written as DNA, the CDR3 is TGTGCCGCACCCAGGCCCTCTGGGGCCAACGTCCTGACTTTC. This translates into CAAPRPSGANVLTF.